A single count supports the clone carrying this TCR beta chain. The sample originates from a study of T cell responses to AZD1222 COVID-19 vaccine. CDR3 length: 15 residues. Germline V lookup: CDR1 SGHTA, CDR2 FQGNSA. Trimming removed 5 bases from V and 8 bases from J; junction bases left unmatched: 8. Some clones are missing from TCRdb's copy, which holds only in-frame ones; the method was immunoSEQ multiplex PCR. The sample has some 90,000 clones, under 95% seen once. The sequences come from peripheral blood, collected on day 0 of MenACWY control vaccination. The rearrangement joins TRBV7-2 to TRBJ2-1; 11 bases are a match to TRBD1. The source of this sequence is an adult in good health. CDR3 nucleotide sequence: TGTGCCAGCAGCATGGGACAGGGGGTAAACCATGAGCAGTTCTTC. Protein sequence: CASSMGQGVNHEQFF.